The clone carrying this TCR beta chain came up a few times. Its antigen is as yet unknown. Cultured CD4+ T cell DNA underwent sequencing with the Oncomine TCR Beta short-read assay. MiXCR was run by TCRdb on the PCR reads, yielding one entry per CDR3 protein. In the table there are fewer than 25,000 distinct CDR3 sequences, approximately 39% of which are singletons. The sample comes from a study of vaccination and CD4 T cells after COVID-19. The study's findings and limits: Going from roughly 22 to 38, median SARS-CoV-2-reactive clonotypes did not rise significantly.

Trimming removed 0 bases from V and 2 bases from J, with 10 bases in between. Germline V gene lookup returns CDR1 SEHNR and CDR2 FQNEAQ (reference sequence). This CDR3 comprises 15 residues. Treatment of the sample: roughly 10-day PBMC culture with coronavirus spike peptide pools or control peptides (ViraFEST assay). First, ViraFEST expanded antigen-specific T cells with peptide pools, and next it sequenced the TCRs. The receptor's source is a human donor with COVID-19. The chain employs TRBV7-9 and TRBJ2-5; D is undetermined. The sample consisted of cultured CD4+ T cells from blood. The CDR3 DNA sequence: TGTGCCAGCAGCTTAGCGGCGGCGAGACAAGAGACCCAGTACTTC. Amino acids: CASSLAAARQETQYF.